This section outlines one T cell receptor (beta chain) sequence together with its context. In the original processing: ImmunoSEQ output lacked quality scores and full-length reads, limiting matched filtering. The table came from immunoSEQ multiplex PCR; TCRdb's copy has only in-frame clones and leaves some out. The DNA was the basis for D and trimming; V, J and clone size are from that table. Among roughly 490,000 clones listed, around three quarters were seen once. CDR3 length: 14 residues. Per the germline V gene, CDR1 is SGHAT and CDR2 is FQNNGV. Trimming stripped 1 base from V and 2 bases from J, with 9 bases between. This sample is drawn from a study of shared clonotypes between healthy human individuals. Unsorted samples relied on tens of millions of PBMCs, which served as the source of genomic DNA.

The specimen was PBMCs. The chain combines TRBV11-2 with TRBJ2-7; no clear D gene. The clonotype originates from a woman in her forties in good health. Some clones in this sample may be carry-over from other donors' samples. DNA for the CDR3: TGTGCCAGCAGCTTAGGGTTGGATACCTACGAGCAGTACTTC. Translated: CASSLGLDTYEQYF.